This paragraph covers one TCR beta chain sequence. The protocol was immunoSEQ multiplex PCR, while the TCRdb copy is restricted to in-frame clones and leaves out a portion. Here the sample spans around 60,000 clones, 70% to 85% being singletons. The CDR3 covers 16 residues. The ends were cut back, 5 bases at V and 4 bases at J, with 20 bases in the middle. CDR1 and CDR2 (germline): LNHDA, SQIVND (reference sequence). The data derive from a study of OX40 agonist ivuxolimab in advanced cancers. The cohort excluded patients with autoimmune disease history or systemic immunosuppression. The chain has TRBV19 and TRBJ1-2; tentative D call: TRBD1 (5 bases). The sequencing used CD4+ or CD8+ T cells sorted from blood, collected in a trial of the OX40 agonist ivuxolimab. The sequence came from an adult with an advanced solid tumor such as melanoma, head and neck, liver or kidney cancer. CDR3 nucleotide sequence: TGTGCCAGTAGTTCTGCTGGGACCATGCGAGGCTATGGCTACACCTTC. Its protein product is CASSSAGTMRGYGYTF.